Listed here are 26 T cell receptor beta chains from one sample, sequenced in a study of CD4 T cells in relation to SARS-CoV-2 and coronaviruses. Sequenced by immunoSEQ multiplex PCR; TCRdb stores in-frame clones only, minus some. The sample consists of about 65,000 clones, about 90% of them appearing once. CD4+ T cells from unexposed donors were obtained before the COVID-19 pandemic (2011-2018). Sequenced input: memory CD4+ T cells from PBMCs. Receptor source: a human donor in good health.

There are a few counts of this clone. J is TRBJ2-3 and V is TRBV29-1; D possibly matches TRBD1 or TRBD2 (5 bases each). Germline V gene lookup returns CDR1 SQVTM and CDR2 ANQGSEA. CDR3 length: 18 residues. V lost 3 bases, J lost 4 bases, and 26 bases lay in between. The CDR3 is CSVDPRRGQGNFADTQYF. The CDR3, as DNA: TGCAGCGTTGACCCCCGTCGGGGTCAGGGTAACTTTGCAGATACGCAGTATTTT.

J is TRBJ2-3 and V is TRBV6-5; 8 positions agree with TRBD1. CDR1 and CDR2 (germline): MNHEY, SVGAGI. CDR3 length: 12 amino acids. V gave up 8 bases and J gave up 5 bases; unmatched junction bases: 3. CDR3 nucleotides: TGTGCCAGCTGGACAGGGCTAGATACGCAGTATTTT. It specifies CASWTGLDTQYF.

V is TRBV10-3 and J is TRBJ1-3; no clear D. CDR1 is ENHRY, CDR2 SYGVKD, per germline. Trimming left V 10 bases short and J 4 bases short, with 14 bases between. The CDR3 sequence is 13 residues long. CDR3 nucleotides: TGTGCCACTACGGACGTTCCCGGAAACACCATATATTTT. This gives the protein CATTDVPGNTIYF.

This sequence joins TRBV19 and TRBJ1-6; D may be TRBD1 (6 bases). The V and J ends lost 10 bases and 7 bases respectively, with 14 bases between them. Germline V gives CDR1 LNHDA, CDR2 SQIVND (reference sequence). This CDR3 region has 13 residues. CDR3 protein: CATQGSKNSPLHF. The CDR3 region has the DNA TGTGCCACACAGGGCAGTAAGAATTCACCCCTCCACTTT.

This chain connects TRBV10-3 to TRBJ2-2, with 10 bases matching TRBD2. The CDR3 contains 16 residues. Germline CDR1 reads ENHRY; CDR2 reads SYGVKD. Trimming removed 4 bases from V and 0 bases from J; junction bases left unmatched: 2. In nucleotides, the CDR3 is TGTGCCATCAGTGGGACTAGCGGAACGAACACCGGGGAGCTGTTTTTT. Translating it yields CAISGTSGTNTGELFF.

In the case of this clone: A junction boundary mismatches the germline segment, possibly from a read error. The CDR3 sequence is CASRQTGTTYTQYF. CDR3 nucleotide sequence: TGTGCCAGCAGGCAGACAGGGACCACATATACGCAGTATTTT. This chain links TRBV6-6 with TRBJ2-3; the match to TRBD1 covers 7 bases. This CDR3 comprises 14 residues. Germline CDR1 MNHNY, CDR2 SVGAGI (reference sequence).

The chain carries TRBV19 and TRBJ2-7; a weak D match, TRBD2 (7 bases). This CDR3 spans 14 amino acids. The germline CDR1 and CDR2 sequences are LNHDA and SQIVND (reference sequence). V gave up 7 bases and J gave up 5 bases, with 18 bases separating them. CDR3 sequence reads: CASKGGPVSDEQYF. CDR3 coding DNA: TGTGCCAGTAAGGGGGGGCCTGTATCGGACGAGCAGTACTTC.

The chain carries TRBV10-3 and TRBJ1-3, with a possible D match to TRBD1 (5 bases). CDR1 and CDR2 (germline): ENHRY, SYGVKD. V dropped 1 base and J dropped 4 bases, with 8 bases sitting between them. The CDR3 consists of 14 residues. CDR3 protein: CAISEFAGGNTIYF. In DNA, the CDR3 is TGTGCCATCAGTGAGTTCGCAGGGGGAAACACCATATATTTT.

A single count supports this clone. V usage is TRBV19 and J usage is TRBJ2-1; D ambiguous. The CDR3 runs 14 residues. Deletions cut 1 base from V and 10 bases from J, with 14 bases between. Germline-derived CDR1 and CDR2 are LNHDA and SQIVND (reference sequence). DNA for the CDR3: TGTGCCAGTAGTATAGGGACGCCGCCAGCGGAGCAGTTCTTC. Translated, it gives CASSIGTPPAEQFF.

The chain couples TRBV7-9 to TRBJ1-3; TRBD1 matches 10 bases. Germline V gene data show CDR1 as SEHNR and CDR2 as FQNEAQ (reference sequence). The CDR3 has 18 amino acids. V lost 4 bases to trimming and J lost 3 bases; unmatched junction nucleotides: 12. CDR3 protein: CASSWAPGQGKIGNTIYF. The CDR3 DNA sequence: TGTGCCAGCAGCTGGGCACCGGGACAGGGGAAAATTGGAAACACCATATATTTT.

The chain is built from TRBV6-6 and TRBJ2-7, with D possibly being TRBD1 (6 bases). The germline V gene has CDR1 MNHNY and CDR2 SVGAGI (reference sequence). This CDR3 spans 15 amino acids. Trimming shortened V by 6 bases and J by 3 bases, and 18 bases separated the two germline ends. The CDR3 protein is CASRRQTGLHYEQYF. The CDR3 DNA is TGTGCCAGCAGAAGACAGACAGGACTTCACTACGAGCAGTACTTC.

This chain connects TRBV9 to TRBJ2-2; no definite D call. This CDR3 is built from 16 residues. V lost 0 bases and J 0 bases, leaving 9 bases between the germline ends. From germline, CDR1 is SGDLS and CDR2 YYNGEE. CDR3 protein: CASSVDWSPNTGELFF. For the CDR3, the DNA is TGTGCCAGCAGCGTAGACTGGAGTCCGAACACCGGGGAGCTGTTTTTT. Combining the CDR3 with reference TRBV9 and TRBJ2-2 gives the whole variable domain DSGVTQTPKHLITATGQRVTLRCSPRSGDLSVYWYQQSLDQGLQFLIQYYNGEERAKGNILERFSAQQFPDLHSELNLSSLELGDSALYFCASSVDWSPNTGELFFGEGSRLTVL.

To note about this clone: At one boundary the junction diverges from the germline segment, which might be a read error. J is TRBJ1-1 and V is TRBV28, with D hard to call. Per germline, CDR1 MDHEN and CDR2 SYDVKM. There are 12 residues in the CDR3. CDR3: CASSLSTKSAFF. The CDR3 DNA is TGTGCCAGCAGCTTATCCACGAAGTCAGCTTTCTTT.

This sequence joins TRBV5-1 and TRBJ2-3; D perhaps matches TRBD1 (5 bases). Deletions cut 2 bases from V and 4 bases from J, with 23 bases between. The CDR3 contains 18 residues. Germline-derived CDR1 and CDR2 are SGHRS and YFSETQ. The CDR3 here is CASSFRQGTSFQADTQYF. In DNA form, the CDR3 reads TGCGCCAGCAGCTTTAGGCAGGGAACGTCCTTCCAGGCAGATACGCAGTATTTT.

The chain has TRBV5-6 and TRBJ1-2; D remains unclear. CDR1 and CDR2 from the germline V gene are SGHDT and YYEEEE. V was shortened by 2 bases and J by 12 bases, with 17 bases between the two germline ends. The CDR3 is 13 amino acids. The CDR3 coding sequence is TGTGCCAGCAGCTTAGGACCTATGGTCGCTGACACCTTC. Its translation is CASSLGPMVADTF. Looking up the rest from reference TRBV5-6 and TRBJ1-2 gives the full variable domain: DAGVTQSPTHLIKTRGQQVTLRCSPKSGHDTVSWYQQALGQGPQFIFQYYEEEERQRGNFPDRFSGHQFPNYSSELNVNALLLGDSALYLCASSLGPMVADTFGSGTRLTVV.

The chain uses TRBV9 and TRBJ2-5; D ambiguous. Between the trimmed V and J ends, which lost 0 bases and 0 bases, there was a span of 6 bases. In germline, CDR1 is SGDLS, CDR2 YYNGEE. CDR3 length: 14 residues. This chain's CDR3 is CASSVGVYQETQYF. The CDR3 coding sequence is TGTGCCAGCAGCGTAGGAGTGTACCAAGAGACCCAGTACTTC.

The chain links TRBV28 to TRBJ2-7; TRBD1 aligns across 9 bases. The CDR3 length is 14 residues. Germline CDR1 is MDHEN and CDR2 is SYDVKM. V shed 9 bases, J shed 0 bases, and the junction held 6 bases outside the gene matches. The CDR3 DNA reads TGTGCCAGTAGGGACAGGGTGAGCTCCTACGAGCAGTACTTC. This codes for CASRDRVSSYEQYF.

The gene calls are TRBV4-1 and TRBJ2-7; D is undetermined. V lost 0 bases and J 7 bases, leaving 16 bases between the germline ends. This CDR3 has 15 residues. Germline lookup yields CDR1 MGHRA and CDR2 YSYEKL. The CDR3: CASSQEWQVYNEQYF. CDR3 coding DNA: TGCGCCAGCAGCCAAGAATGGCAGGTCTATAATGAGCAGTACTTC.

This chain links TRBV6-5 with TRBJ2-5; D gene unclear. CDR1 is MNHEY and CDR2 is SVGAGI in the germline V gene. Trimming removed 0 bases from V and 4 bases from J, with 15 bases in between. This CDR3 is 16 amino acids long. This CDR3 reads CASSYSTVYGPETQYF. CDR3 nucleotides: TGTGCCAGCAGTTACTCGACGGTTTACGGTCCAGAGACCCAGTACTTC.

V and J are TRBV15 and TRBJ1-1; 9 positions agree with TRBD1. This CDR3 contains 15 residues. Germline assignment: CDR1 LNHNV and CDR2 YYDKDF (reference sequence). V lost 3 bases to trimming and J lost 3 bases; unmatched junction nucleotides: 5. The CDR3 region has the DNA TGTGCCACCAGCAGGGGACAGGGAGAGGACACTGAAGCTTTCTTT. This gives the protein CATSRGQGEDTEAFF.

The chain carries TRBV19 and TRBJ2-1; 13 positions agree with TRBD2. The CDR3 contains 18 residues. The ends lost 3 bases at V and 4 bases at J; junction bases unmatched: 9. Looked up from germline, CDR1 is LNHDA and CDR2 is SQIVND (reference sequence). CDR3 coding DNA: TGTGCCAGTAGTATCGGACTAGCGGGAGAGCTGTCATACAATGAGCAGTTCTTC. This gives the protein CASSIGLAGELSYNEQFF.

The gene calls are TRBV5-1 and TRBJ2-5; TRBD1 matches at 7 bases. J was trimmed by 0 bases and V by 6 bases; bases with no gene match: 5. The CDR3 has 14 amino acids. Germline V gene sequence: CDR1 SGHRS, CDR2 YFSETQ. CDR3 amino acids: CASNWTGYQETQYF. The CDR3, as DNA: TGCGCCAGCAACTGGACAGGTTACCAAGAGACCCAGTACTTC.

The chain combines TRBV3-1 (or the pseudogene TRBV3-2) with TRBJ2-7; D is unclear. Germline-derived CDR1 and CDR2 are LGHDT and YNNKEL (reference sequence). The CDR3 consists of 11 residues. The germline V and J ends were trimmed by 4 bases and 5 bases, with 6 bases remaining between them. CDR3 sequence reads: CASSLGHEQYF. The CDR3, as DNA: TGTGCCAGCAGCCTCGGCCACGAGCAGTACTTC.

The chain joins TRBV28 to TRBJ2-5; perhaps D is TRBD1 or TRBD2 (5 bases each). The CDR3 consists of 15 residues. V was clipped by 7 bases and J by 7 bases, with 22 bases between them. CDR1 is MDHEN, CDR2 SYDVKM, per germline. DNA for the CDR3: TGTGCCAGCACCCAAGCAGGGACCGCAGATCGGACCCAGTACTTC. Its protein is CASTQAGTADRTQYF.

CDR3 DNA sequence: TGCGCCAGCAGTGAGGGTAGCACAGATACGCAGTATTTT. The encoded protein is CASSEGSTDTQYF. The genes are TRBV10-1 and TRBJ2-3; D is unclear. Germline V gene lookup returns CDR1 WNHNN and CDR2 SYGVQD (reference sequence). Trimming removed 2 bases at V and 0 bases at J, with 3 bases between. This CDR3 is built from 13 residues.

This clone has a single count. The V gene is TRBV6-2 or TRBV6-3, the J gene TRBJ1-1; TRBD1 agrees at 7 bases. V lost 5 bases and J lost 5; bases outside the gene matches: 8. The V gene's germline CDR1 is MNHEY and CDR2 SVGEGT. This CDR3 has 14 residues. The CDR3 DNA follows: TGTGCCAGCAGTAGTACAGGGGCGGAAACTGAAGCTTTCTTT. Protein: CASSSTGAETEAFF.